This T cell receptor (beta chain) stems from a study of T cell responses to AZD1222 COVID-19 vaccine. Libraries were prepared by immunoSEQ multiplex PCR; TCRdb keeps only in-frame clonotypes and omits some of them. Of some 130,000 clones detected, 75% to 85% appear once; the ten largest clones hold about 7.9%. The CDR3 loop spans 12 amino acids. The germline V gene encodes CDR1 LNHNV and CDR2 YYDKDF (reference sequence). The ends were cut back, 6 bases at V and 7 bases at J, with 10 bases in the middle. The receptor was derived from an adult who received the MenACWY meningococcal vaccine as a control. Sequences were derived from peripheral blood, sampled 28 days after the second dose of the MenACWY control vaccine. The chain links TRBV15 to TRBJ1-5, with no clear D. The CDR3 DNA reads as TGTGCCACCAGAACCCAGGACCAGCCCCAGCATTTT. This codes for CATRTQDQPQHF.